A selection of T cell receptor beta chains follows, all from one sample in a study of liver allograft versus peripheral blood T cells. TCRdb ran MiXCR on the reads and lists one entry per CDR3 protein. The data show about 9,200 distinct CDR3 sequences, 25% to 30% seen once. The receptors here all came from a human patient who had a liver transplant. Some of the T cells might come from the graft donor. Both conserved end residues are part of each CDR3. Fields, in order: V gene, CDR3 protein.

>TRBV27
CASSLRAGKQYF
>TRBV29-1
CSVINGVATEAFF
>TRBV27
CASSRIRDTQETQYF
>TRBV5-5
CASSPSQANTEAFF
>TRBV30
CAWSVPASQRGAFF
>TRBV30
CAWSREYRTYEQYF
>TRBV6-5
CASSSGLASDTQYF
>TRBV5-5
CASSLELFAAYEQYF
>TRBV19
CASSIDRTPSYEQYF
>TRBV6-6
CASGGAGSTEQYF
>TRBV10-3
CAISESGQGHTEAFF
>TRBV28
CASSSQMFNQPQHF
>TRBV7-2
CASSLRAGPTYEQYF
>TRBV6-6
CASHKGSSGNTIYF
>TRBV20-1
CSASGRATGELFF
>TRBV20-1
CSASRSLRGNTIYF